Shown below are 29 T cell receptor beta chains from a single sample sequenced in a study of T-cell memory formation after mild COVID-19. TCRdb redid the calling of the 5' RACE reads with MiXCR, one entry per CDR3 protein. The table lists roughly 150,000 distinct CDR3 sequences, approximately 13% of them singletons. The sequencing input was PBMCs or a T cell subset sorted from them (not recorded which). The receptors were gathered from a man between 18 and 29 years old who had mild COVID-19 (a few samples of this study predate the infection). Cell type and time point are not known.

This clonotype was detected a few times. The chain couples TRBV5-1 to TRBJ2-3, with 9 bases that match TRBD2. CDR3 size: 16 residues. V shed 0 bases, J shed 2 bases, and the junction held 4 bases outside the gene matches. The germline CDR1 and CDR2 sequences are SGHRS and YFSETQ. The CDR3 protein is CASSLDAGGITDTQYF. In DNA, the CDR3 is TGCGCCAGCAGCTTGGATGCGGGGGGGATCACAGATACGCAGTATTTT.

This clonotype was recorded at least ten times. The chain has TRBV12-3 or TRBV12-4 and TRBJ2-4; D may be TRBD1 (5 bases). The CDR3 covers 15 residues. Trimming shortened V by 6 bases and J by 5 bases, and 17 bases separated the two germline ends. The CDR3 here is CASSDFRVLENIQYF. The CDR3 nucleotides are TGTGCCAGCAGCGACTTCAGGGTATTGGAAAACATTCAGTACTTC.

There are many counts of this clonotype. The chain is built from TRBV29-1 and TRBJ1-5; D may be TRBD1 (6 bases). V lost 0 bases to trimming and J lost 7 bases, with 10 bases between them. The CDR3 has 13 residues. In germline, CDR1 is SQVTM, CDR2 ANQGSEA. The chain's CDR3 is CSVEEGGGQPQHF. DNA for the CDR3: TGCAGCGTTGAAGAAGGGGGTGGGCAGCCCCAGCATTTT.

This clonotype occurred a few times. The chain has TRBV7-2 and TRBJ2-2; TRBD2 aligns across 9 bases. Trimming took 5 bases from V and 1 from J; bases not matched to a gene: 2. The CDR3 covers 15 residues. The V gene's germline CDR1 is SGHTA and CDR2 FQGNSA. The CDR3 DNA reads as TGTGCCAGCAGCCAAGCGGGGGGGAACACCGGGGAGCTGTTTTTT. It translates to CASSQAGGNTGELFF.

The chain joins TRBV7-9 to TRBJ1-5; TRBD1 agrees at 7 bases. The V segment lost 4 bases and the J segment 7 bases; nucleotides outside the gene matches: 4. CDR1 SEHNR and CDR2 FQNEAQ come from the germline V gene (reference sequence). The CDR3 has 13 residues. The CDR3 DNA reads as TGTGCCAGCAGCTCGCAGGGGGACCAGCCCCAGCATTTT. This sequence encodes CASSSQGDQPQHF.

The chain recombines TRBV7-9 with TRBJ1-1; D is unclear. This CDR3 is 14 amino acids long. Trimming removed 1 base from V and 0 bases from J, with 6 bases in between. CDR1 is SEHNR, CDR2 FQNEAQ, per germline (reference sequence). The CDR3 is CASSLVTVNTEAFF. The CDR3 DNA reads TGTGCCAGCAGCTTAGTTACCGTGAACACTGAAGCTTTCTTT.

The V call is TRBV11-3, the J call TRBJ2-7; D unclear. Germline V gene lookup returns CDR1 SGHNT and CDR2 YENEEA. The CDR3 extends over 12 amino acids. The ends were cut back, 5 bases at V and 3 bases at J, with 8 bases in the middle. CDR3 nucleotide sequence: TGTGCCAGCAGCCCCGTCATCTACGAGCAGTACTTC. Translation gives CASSPVIYEQYF.

This clonotype has only a few counts. V usage is TRBV25-1 and J usage is TRBJ2-7, with 10 bases matching TRBD1. The CDR3 has 15 amino acids. Germline loops: CDR1 MGHDK, CDR2 SYGVNS. V dropped 4 bases and J dropped 3; count of bases not matched to a gene: 6. CDR3 sequence reads: CASSARQGAYYEQYF. The DNA of the CDR3 is TGTGCCAGCAGTGCCCGACAGGGGGCATACTACGAGCAGTACTTC.

This clonotype has just a few counts. The junction differs from germline at one of its ends, possibly a read error. The chain combines TRBV7-2 with TRBJ2-6; D remains unclear. The germline V gene encodes CDR1 SGHTA and CDR2 FQGNSA. This CDR3 is built from 16 residues. In DNA, the CDR3 is TGTGCCAGCAGTTTAGGGTACGTCTCTGGGGCCAACGTCCTGACTTTC. Residues: CASSLGYVSGANVLTF.

Only a few counts were recorded for this clonotype. The chain carries TRBV5-1 and TRBJ2-1; 7 positions agree with TRBD2. Germline CDR1 SGHRS, CDR2 YFSETQ. This CDR3 has 13 amino acids. The V gene end was trimmed by 1 base and the J gene end by 12 bases; junction bases not matched to a gene: 7. This chain's CDR3 is CASSLRTSGAQFF. CDR3 coding DNA: TGCGCCAGCAGCTTGAGGACTAGTGGTGCGCAGTTCTTC.

This clonotype showed up just a few times. This sequence joins TRBV6-5 and TRBJ2-2, with 10 bases lining up with TRBD1. This CDR3 spans 21 amino acids. The trim removed 6 bases at V and 6 bases at J, leaving 25 bases unmatched. CDR1 and CDR2 from the germline V gene are MNHEY and SVGAGI. CDR3 protein: CASRLSLTGGSQGNVAGELFF. The DNA of the CDR3 is TGTGCCAGCAGACTAAGTTTGACAGGGGGCTCCCAGGGAAACGTGGCCGGGGAGCTGTTTTTT.

The rearrangement joins TRBV4-3 to TRBJ1-1; D gene uncertain. The V gene lost 2 bases and the J gene lost 1 base, with 8 bases spanning the gap. The CDR3 has 14 residues. Germline CDR1 reads LGHNA; CDR2 reads YSLEER. DNA of the CDR3: TGCGCCAGCAGCCAACTTGGCAGGAACACTGAAGCTTTCTTT. Protein: CASSQLGRNTEAFF.

Many counts were recorded for this clonotype. The chain carries TRBV7-8 and TRBJ2-3; TRBD1 agrees at 7 bases. The CDR3 has 12 amino acids. V lost 5 bases, J lost 14 bases, and 10 bases stayed unmatched. Germline CDR1 is SGHVS and CDR2 is FQNEAQ. CDR3 loop: CASSPRLTGMYF. CDR3 nucleotide sequence: TGTGCCAGCAGCCCCAGACTGACAGGGATGTATTTT.

This clonotype was recorded many times. The chain uses TRBV6-5 and TRBJ1-1, with 7 bases aligning to TRBD1. Per the germline V gene, CDR1 is MNHEY and CDR2 is SVGAGI. The CDR3 totals 12 residues. V lost 6 bases to trimming and J lost 12 bases; unmatched junction nucleotides: 10. CDR3 in amino acids: CASSYIGTATFF. CDR3 DNA sequence: TGTGCCAGCAGCTATATCGGGACAGCGACTTTCTTT.

This clonotype has just a few counts. The chain carries TRBV5-5 and TRBJ1-1; tentative D call: TRBD1 (6 bases). Germline CDR1 is SGHKS and CDR2 is YYEKEE (reference sequence). The V end lost 4 bases, the J end lost 4 bases, and 11 bases lay between the germline ends. The CDR3 runs to 13 residues. The CDR3 region has the DNA TGTGCCAGCAGCGTTACAGGGACCACTGAAGCTTTCTTT. This encodes CASSVTGTTEAFF.

The rearrangement links TRBV6-5 to TRBJ2-7; no clear D gene. The CDR3 length is 12 residues. The germline V gene has CDR1 MNHEY and CDR2 SVGAGI. Between the trimmed V and J ends, which lost 4 bases and 13 bases, there was a span of 17 bases. For the CDR3, the DNA is TGTGCCAGCAGTTGGAACGGTGGGCCGTCCTACTTC. Residues: CASSWNGGPSYF.

This clonotype was seen many times. The gene calls are TRBV6-6 and TRBJ1-1, with a tentative D call TRBD1 (5 bases). Between the trimmed V and J ends, which lost 7 bases and 0 bases, there was a span of 18 bases. Germline V CDR1 and CDR2: MNHNY, SVGAGI (reference sequence). This CDR3 has 16 amino acids. The CDR3 bases are TGTGCCAGCAAAGATAGGACACAGCTCATGAACACTGAAGCTTTCTTT. This sequence encodes CASKDRTQLMNTEAFF.

This chain joins TRBV7-9 and TRBJ1-2, with D perhaps matching TRBD1 (5 bases). CDR3 length equals 13 residues. The V and J ends lost 3 bases and 8 bases respectively, with 13 bases between them. Germline lookup yields CDR1 SEHNR and CDR2 FQNEAQ (reference sequence). The CDR3 DNA sequence: TGTGCCAGCAGCTTCGGCAGGGTGGAAGGCTACACCTTC. It encodes CASSFGRVEGYTF.

Worth noting for this clonotype: One base away lies a much larger clone, so this may be a sequencing read error. The chain links TRBV12-3 or TRBV12-4 to TRBJ2-3; D remains unclear. The CDR3 spans 15 residues. V shed 6 bases and J shed 4 bases, with 17 bases lying between them. The CDR3 reads CASRLTVSPADTQYF. The CDR3 coding sequence is TGTGCCAGCAGATTGACCGTCTCCCCTGCAGATACGCAGTATTTT.

This clonotype turned up a few times. This chain links TRBV5-1 with TRBJ2-2; 9 nucleotides align to TRBD1. The CDR3 is 15 residues long. Germline V lookup: CDR1 SGHRS, CDR2 YFSETQ. J gave up 0 bases and V 4 bases, and 1 base lay outside the gene matches. The CDR3 spells CASSGTGPNTGELFF. The CDR3 nucleotides read TGCGCCAGCAGCGGGACAGGGCCGAACACCGGGGAGCTGTTTTTT.

This clonotype was picked up a small number of times. This sequence joins TRBV5-1 and TRBJ2-3, with 9 bases fitting TRBD1. Germline V CDR1 and CDR2: SGHRS, YFSETQ. This CDR3 has 15 residues. With V trimmed by 4 bases and J by 2 bases, 5 bases remained unmatched. The CDR3 region is CASSAGQGFTDTQYF. CDR3 nucleotide sequence: TGCGCCAGCAGCGCGGGACAGGGTTTCACAGATACGCAGTATTTT.

The rearrangement links TRBV20-1 to TRBJ2-1; TRBD2 agrees at 7 bases. Losses at the gene ends were 3 bases for V and 3 bases for J; bases not matched to a gene: 8. Germline CDR1 DFQATT, CDR2 SNEGSKA (reference sequence). This CDR3 region has 15 residues. The CDR3 bases are TGCAGTGCTAGTCAGCGGGGTAATAACTACAATGAGCAGTTCTTC. Protein product: CSASQRGNNYNEQFF.

This clonotype was seen a few times. The V call is TRBV28, the J call TRBJ2-7; a possible D gene is TRBD2 (6 bases). The CDR3 length is 14 residues. CDR1 and CDR2 from the germline V gene are MDHEN and SYDVKM. V was shortened by 6 bases and J by 5 bases, with 17 bases between the two germline ends. CDR3 DNA sequence: TGTGCCAGCAGCAGCGGGCCTCTACCTAACGAGCAGTACTTC. Amino acids: CASSSGPLPNEQYF.

This clonotype was counted between two and nine times. The V and J genes are TRBV18 and TRBJ1-1; 7 bases are a match to TRBD1. CDR3 size: 18 residues. The germline gives CDR1 KGHSH, CDR2 LQKENI. V lost 1 base, J lost 0 bases, and 11 bases stayed unmatched. The CDR3 sequence is CASSPRSTGRDMNTEAFF. The CDR3 DNA reads as TGTGCCAGCTCACCACGGTCGACAGGGCGCGACATGAACACTGAAGCTTTCTTT.

CDR3 DNA sequence: TGTGCCACCAGTGACCCAAAGCTGTATGAGGCCGGGGAGCTGTTTTTT. Its translation: CATSDPKLYEAGELFF. The chain employs TRBV24-1 and TRBJ2-2; D remains ambiguous. In germline, CDR1 is KGHDR, CDR2 SFDVKD. V lost 4 bases, J lost 6 bases, and 17 bases lay in between. This CDR3 has 16 amino acids.

This clonotype was observed a handful of times. The chain is built from TRBV6-2 or TRBV6-3 and TRBJ1-2, with TRBD1 as a possible D gene (6 bases). The germline V and J ends were trimmed by 6 bases and 8 bases, with 25 bases remaining between them. The CDR3 length is 16 residues. Per the germline V gene, CDR1 is MNHEY and CDR2 is SVGEGT. DNA of the CDR3: TGTGCCAGCAGCCAGCGAACCAGGGGAATCTTTCGAGGCTACACCTTC. This translates into CASSQRTRGIFRGYTF.

This chain links TRBV7-2 with TRBJ2-2, with TRBD2 as a possible D gene (6 bases). CDR3 length: 13 residues. Trimming took 6 bases from V and 5 from J, leaving 10 bases between them. Germline V gene lookup returns CDR1 SGHTA and CDR2 FQGNSA. CDR3 DNA sequence: TGTGCCAGCAGTCGCCGGGGGACCGGGGAGCTGTTTTTT. This codes for CASSRRGTGELFF.

Only a few counts were recorded for this clonotype. This chain uses TRBV23-1 with TRBJ2-1; TRBD1 matches at 7 bases. TRBV23-1 is sorted into the ORF group, with uncertain function. The V segment lost 11 bases and the J segment 8 bases; nucleotides outside the gene matches: 6. The CDR3 totals 11 residues. The CDR3 DNA is TGCGCCGGACAGGACGGGGATGAGCAGTTCTTC. Amino acids: CAGQDGDEQFF.

V and J are TRBV5-1 and TRBJ2-6; TRBD1 agrees at 8 bases. CDR1 SGHRS and CDR2 YFSETQ come from the germline V gene. The CDR3 has 17 residues. V gave up 0 bases and J gave up 2 bases; unmatched junction bases: 4. CDR3 residues: CASSLGIQGAGANVLTF. CDR3 bases: TGCGCCAGCAGCTTGGGGATACAGGGGGCTGGGGCCAACGTCCTGACTTTC. Complete variable domain (other parts from reference TRBV5-1 and TRBJ2-6): KAGVTQTPRYLIKTRGQQVTLSCSPISGHRSVSWYQQTPGQGLQFLFEYFSETQRNKGNFPGRFSGRQFSNSRSEMNVSTLELGDSALYLCASSLGIQGAGANVLTFGAGSRLTVL.